This record concerns one T cell receptor beta chain sequence. CDR3 length equals 14 residues. The V end lost 4 bases, the J end lost 6 bases, and 13 bases lay between the germline ends. From germline, CDR1 is LGHDT and CDR2 YNNKEL (reference sequence). The treatment denotes: about 20 received Ad26.COV2.S at low or high dose, single or two shots; about 5 received placebo; per-sample allocation not given. Following the first vaccine or placebo injection, samples were taken on day 63. The sample comes from a study of Ad26.COV2.S vaccination and SARS-CoV-2 variants. Study-wide background: Administration of Ad26.COV2.S was intramuscular, either once or twice 56 days apart.

Libraries were prepared by immunoSEQ multiplex PCR; TCRdb keeps only in-frame clonotypes and omits some of them. The table shows about 280,000 clones, with about 89% occurring only once. Specimen: peripheral blood, collected in a trial of Ad26.COV2.S vaccine versus placebo. This sequence originates from a person aged 18-60 years who received the Ad26.COV2.S COVID-19 vaccine or a placebo. The J gene is TRBJ2-1, the V gene TRBV3-1 (or the pseudogene TRBV3-2); perhaps TRBD1 as D (6 bases). Written as DNA, the CDR3 is TGTGCCAGCAGCCCGCACCGCAGGGGCAATGAGCAGTTCTTC. Its protein product is CASSPHRRGNEQFF.